This is a list of T cell receptor beta chains from one sample in a study of tumor-infiltrating lymphocytes in primary liver carcinoma. TCRdb passed the multiplex PCR reads through MiXCR, listing each CDR3 protein once. Counted here are over 75,000 distinct CDR3 sequences, 68% occurring once; the ten biggest clones make up 27%. The sequencing sample was made of tumor-adjacent normal liver tissue. These receptors were taken from a man aged 40-49 years with primary liver carcinoma and hepatitis B virus infection. CDR3s include the opening cysteine and the closing phenylalanine or tryptophan. Only some rows state a clone size, as once, few, many or a class for expanded clones.

v_call: TRBV4-1; clone_size: many; cdr3_aa: CASSQEEGERALYEQYF
v_call: TRBV5-1; clone_size: many; cdr3_aa: CASRRGEGQPQHF
v_call: TRBV4-1; clone_size: NA; cdr3_aa: CASSPTTGSYNEQFF
v_call: TRBV7-3; clone_size: many; cdr3_aa: CASSLRGELAEYSSYNEQFF
v_call: TRBV4-1; clone_size: NA; cdr3_aa: CASSQVMRLAEVDNGQFF
v_call: TRBV25-1; clone_size: many; cdr3_aa: CASSEWTGELTGELFF
v_call: TRBV2; clone_size: NA; cdr3_aa: CASSPQGSQSQHF
v_call: TRBV11-2; clone_size: medium-sized; cdr3_aa: CASSERDRHTDTQYF
v_call: TRBV20-1; clone_size: NA; cdr3_aa: CSAAGTSGREITDTQYF
v_call: TRBV5-4; clone_size: NA; cdr3_aa: CASQPEIRERTGELFF
v_call: TRBV6-1; clone_size: NA; cdr3_aa: CASSEGQVDPSCEQYF
v_call: TRBV11-1; clone_size: once; cdr3_aa: CASSLGQRNTEAFF
v_call: TRBV6-5; clone_size: NA; cdr3_aa: CAIGLETSGPYEQYF
v_call: TRBV11-3; clone_size: NA; cdr3_aa: CASSFGDGIYNEQYF
v_call: TRBV28; clone_size: NA; cdr3_aa: CASMGGLSPLHF
v_call: TRBV11-2; clone_size: NA; cdr3_aa: CASSSGTSRDAQYF
v_call: TRBV12-3/TRBV12-4; clone_size: NA; cdr3_aa: CGSSPLFNGHFF
v_call: TRBV28; clone_size: NA; cdr3_aa: CASRSGRAVAYIEQFF
v_call: TRBV4-1; clone_size: once; cdr3_aa: CASNPSVGGSFGDTQYF
v_call: TRBV29-1; clone_size: NA; cdr3_aa: CSVRQGGNEQYF
v_call: TRBV4-1; clone_size: NA; cdr3_aa: CARSQGQGRELFF
v_call: TRBV29-1; clone_size: NA; cdr3_aa: CSRDRDTHYF
v_call: TRBV4-2; clone_size: NA; cdr3_aa: CACSQGLQGGNTEAFF
v_call: TRBV6-5; clone_size: NA; cdr3_aa: CASSLGISVKTQYF
v_call: TRBV12-3/TRBV12-4; clone_size: once; cdr3_aa: CASRHEGRGYTF
v_call: TRBV11-2; clone_size: NA; cdr3_aa: CASSWDRDDEQFF
v_call: TRBV11-2; clone_size: NA; cdr3_aa: CTSSLDFETPSSYDQYF
v_call: TRBV11-2; clone_size: NA; cdr3_aa: CVSSPSRFYNEQFF
v_call: TRBV6-5; clone_size: NA; cdr3_aa: CARSYSRHPTDTQYF
v_call: TRBV29-1; clone_size: NA; cdr3_aa: CSVGIAGEPYEQYF
v_call: TRBV6-5; clone_size: many; cdr3_aa: CAGSTLEGVDYGYTF
v_call: TRBV6-6; clone_size: NA; cdr3_aa: CASSYDRATDSQYF
v_call: TRBV5-8; clone_size: many; cdr3_aa: CASSFGFRTSGGRETQYF
v_call: TRBV29-1; clone_size: NA; cdr3_aa: CSVAGQHLETQYF
v_call: TRBV7-8; clone_size: NA; cdr3_aa: CASSPSTGELFF
v_call: TRBV11-2; clone_size: NA; cdr3_aa: CASSHTGAEAFF
v_call: TRBV11-2; clone_size: NA; cdr3_aa: CDSISAASGNEQFF
v_call: TRBV27; clone_size: NA; cdr3_aa: CASGNEGGSDEQYF
v_call: TRBV29-1; clone_size: NA; cdr3_aa: CSVATLSDRGPNGYIF
v_call: TRBV7-8; clone_size: few; cdr3_aa: CASSFAGLWTGELFF
v_call: TRBV6-1; clone_size: many; cdr3_aa: CASTQRTGDFTEAFF
v_call: TRBV11-2; clone_size: NA; cdr3_aa: CASSDMTEAGETQCF
v_call: TRBV11-1; clone_size: NA; cdr3_aa: CASSLGLAGVKTGELFF
v_call: TRBV5-1; clone_size: few; cdr3_aa: CASSRGTDSANTGELFF
v_call: TRBV28; clone_size: NA; cdr3_aa: CASNPGGFNQPHHF
v_call: TRBV4-1; clone_size: medium-sized; cdr3_aa: CASSQSGTSGDNEQFF
v_call: TRBV6-5; clone_size: NA; cdr3_aa: CASYYSRGGVETQYF
v_call: TRBV4-1; clone_size: few; cdr3_aa: CASNHPQRLNTEAFF
v_call: TRBV14; clone_size: NA; cdr3_aa: CASSFSRGAGELFF